This TCR beta chain originates from a study of PD-1 blockade in classical Hodgkin lymphoma. Study-level information: The study gave patients nivolumab 3 mg/kg intravenously every 2 weeks. Study-level findings and limits: It was CD4+ TCR diversity, not CD8+, that rose significantly by C4D1. It was among complete responders that baseline diversity resembled that of newly diagnosed patients. Newly diagnosed patients were reported to exhibit reduced baseline TCR diversity relative to healthy donors.

Time point described: cycle 4 day 1 (C4D1), after more than five weeks of nivolumab. After autologous stem cell transplantation all patients relapsed, and prior brentuximab vedotin exposure differed between cohorts. CD8+ T cell isolation from thawed PBMCs was performed by magnetic negative selection. Germline lookup yields CDR1 MNHEY and CDR2 SVGAGI. CDR3 size: 15 residues. The germline V and J ends were trimmed by 0 bases and 1 base, with 10 bases remaining between them. Concerning this clone itself: Its antigen is as yet unknown. This sample includes further DNA sequences coding for the same CDR3.

Some clones are missing from TCRdb's copy, which holds only in-frame ones; the method was immunoSEQ multiplex PCR. Seen here are 9,500 to 10,000 clones, around 70% observed once, and the top ten hold roughly a tenth. The chain combines TRBV6-5 with TRBJ2-7; D not certain. The sequences come from CD8+ T cells from blood, collected before the fourth cycle of nivolumab. The receptor was derived from a human donor with classical Hodgkin lymphoma. DNA of the CDR3: TGTGCCAGCAGTTACTCGGGTTCAGGTTCCTACGAGCAGTACTTC. This gives the protein CASSYSGSGSYEQYF.